A single sample is the source of the 30 T cell receptor beta chains below, sequenced in a study of cytomegalovirus exposure and HLA in healthy donors (dated by TCRdb to 2015 to 2018). Libraries were constructed by the immunoSEQ multiplex PCR assay. The multiplex PCR relied on a mix of 60 forward primers for TCR Vbeta segments and 13 reverse primers for TCR Jbeta segments. TCRdb retrieved this table from immuneACCESS and kept in-frame rearrangements only. Not all clones are present; in checked studies, unresolved V genes account for under half, and no reason is known for the remainder. A total of about 88,000 clones appear in this sample, just under 70% of them only once. The ten biggest clones cover approximately 2.7% of the sample. The sequencing input was PBMCs. The receptors come from a man between 45 and 60 years old in good health and CMV-seronegative.

The chain joins TRBV18 to TRBJ2-1; a possible D gene is TRBD1 (6 bases). CDR1 and CDR2 (germline): KGHSH, LQKENI. V was trimmed by 6 bases and J by 6 bases, leaving 21 bases between them. This CDR3 spans 16 amino acids. CDR3 sequence reads: CASSTTRQGYGNEQFF. CDR3 DNA: TGTGCCAGCTCCACTACCCGGCAGGGGTACGGCAATGAGCAGTTCTTC.

V is TRBV11-2 and J is TRBJ2-1, with D possibly TRBD2 on 5 matching bases. In germline, CDR1 is SGHAT, CDR2 FQNNGV. V was pared by 0 bases and J by 0 bases, with 9 bases between. The CDR3 is 16 residues long. The CDR3 here is CASSLDVGGSYNEQFF. CDR3 DNA sequence: TGTGCCAGCAGCTTAGATGTTGGAGGCTCCTACAATGAGCAGTTCTTC.

V usage is TRBV9 and J usage is TRBJ2-3; D perhaps matches TRBD2 (6 bases). CDR1 is SGDLS and CDR2 is YYNGEE in the germline V gene. CDR3 length equals 17 residues. V dropped 4 bases and J dropped 2 bases, with 20 bases sitting between them. The chain's CDR3 is CASSTPTGRRPTDTQYF. DNA of the CDR3: TGTGCCAGCAGCACACCAACGGGGAGGCGCCCCACAGATACGCAGTATTTT.

Details on this clone: Other DNA sequences from this sample encode an identical CDR3 as well. This chain connects TRBV4-3 to TRBJ2-2; D ambiguous. Germline CDR1 LGHNA, CDR2 YSLEER. Trimming took 3 bases from V and 6 from J, leaving 5 bases between them. This CDR3 contains 12 residues. This CDR3 reads CASSHRSGELFF. CDR3 bases: TGCGCCAGCAGCCACAGATCCGGGGAGCTGTTTTTT.

The chain employs TRBV5-4 and TRBJ2-5; TRBD2 might be the D (7 bases). Germline CDR1 and CDR2: SGHNT and YYREEE (reference sequence). V was cut by 4 bases and J by 5 bases, with 15 bases left in between. This CDR3 has 14 amino acids. The chain's CDR3 is CASSRGGNEETQYF. In DNA, the CDR3 is TGTGCCAGCAGCAGGGGGGGGAATGAGGAGACCCAGTACTTC.

The genes are TRBV5-5 and TRBJ1-1; 8 bases fit TRBD1. The CDR3 runs 14 residues. The germline V gene has CDR1 SGHKS and CDR2 YYEKEE (reference sequence). The junction had 3 bases not matched to a gene; V was cut back by 4 bases and J by 1 base. The CDR3, as DNA: TGTGCCAGCAGCGGGACAGGTTGGAACACTGAAGCTTTCTTT. This gives the protein CASSGTGWNTEAFF.

J is TRBJ1-1 and V is TRBV5-1, with 8 bases fitting TRBD1. The CDR3 sequence is 17 residues long. V lost 4 bases, J lost 5 bases, and 16 bases stayed unmatched. Germline-derived CDR1 and CDR2 are SGHRS and YFSETQ. The CDR3 coding sequence is TGCGCCAGCAGCACATGGAGTGGGGCAGGGGGCAATACTGAAGCTTTCTTT. It is translated as CASSTWSGAGGNTEAFF.

This clone was seen only a few times. The limits of the CDR3 on the DNA are not certain, so only TCRdb's listed CDR3 is given. J is TRBJ1-5 and V is TRBV19; TRBD1, the table's D call, lacks a check against the DNA. Germline V lookup: CDR1 LNHDA, CDR2 SQIVND (reference sequence). The CDR3 totals 15 residues, both ends included. The CDR3 loop reads CASNPTGLSGPPQHF.

This clone was seen once. Other DNA sequences in the sample encode the same CDR3. In DNA, the CDR3 is TGTGCCAGCAGCGTGGACAGTTTCAATGAGCAGTTCTTC. It is translated as CASSVDSFNEQFF. The genes are TRBV9 and TRBJ2-1, with D maybe TRBD1 (6 bases). The CDR3 runs to 13 residues. The germline V gene has CDR1 SGDLS and CDR2 YYNGEE. The V gene lost 2 bases and the J gene lost 6 bases, with 9 bases spanning the gap.

This clone was seen repeatedly, ten times or more. The gene calls are TRBV4-1 and TRBJ1-1, with 7 positions matching TRBD1. The CDR3 runs 15 residues. Germline V gene data show CDR1 as MGHRA and CDR2 as YSYEKL. Trimming took 3 bases from V and 4 from J; bases not matched to a gene: 8. CDR3 residues: CASSQAYRGRTEAFF. CDR3 nucleotides: TGCGCCAGCAGCCAGGCCTACAGGGGTCGCACTGAAGCTTTCTTT.

The chain carries TRBV7-9 and TRBJ2-1; TRBD1 agrees at 8 bases. Germline CDR1 and CDR2: SEHNR and FQNEAQ (reference sequence). The CDR3 has 15 residues. Trimming removed 6 bases from V and 5 bases from J; junction bases left unmatched: 9. The CDR3 region is CASRHWTGTDNEQFF. CDR3 nucleotide sequence: TGTGCCAGCAGACATTGGACAGGGACGGACAATGAGCAGTTCTTC.

This clone was seen just once. CDR3 protein: CASSTSDTEAFF. The CDR3 DNA sequence: TGCGCCAGCAGCACCAGTGACACTGAAGCTTTCTTT. The rearrangement uses TRBV5-1 and TRBJ1-1; D unresolved. From germline, CDR1 is SGHRS and CDR2 YFSETQ. The CDR3 runs to 12 residues. The V gene lost 4 bases and the J gene lost 3 bases, with 7 bases spanning the gap.

The CDR3 is CASSSRTGDLDEQFF. In DNA, the CDR3 is TGCGCCAGCAGCTCGAGGACAGGGGATCTCGATGAGCAGTTCTTC. The rearrangement uses TRBV5-1 and TRBJ2-1; 9 bases are shared with TRBD1. The CDR3 runs to 15 residues. Germline values: CDR1 SGHRS, CDR2 YFSETQ. The V gene end was trimmed by 3 bases and the J gene end by 8 bases; junction bases not matched to a gene: 9.

V gene TRBV5-4 combines with J gene TRBJ2-5, with 14 nucleotides matching TRBD2. CDR1 SGHNT and CDR2 YYREEE come from the germline V gene (reference sequence). The ends lost 4 bases at V and 6 bases at J; junction bases unmatched: 14. CDR3 length: 18 residues. In nucleotides, the CDR3 is TGTGCCAGCAGCCCCTCCCCCGGGACTAGCGGGAGAGGGAAGACCCAGTACTTC. Its protein is CASSPSPGTSGRGKTQYF. Using reference TRBV5-4 and TRBJ2-5 for the parts outside the CDR3, the full variable domain is ETGVTQSPTHLIKTRGQQVTLRCSSQSGHNTVSWYQQALGQGPQFIFQYYREEENGRGNFPPRFSGLQFPNYSSELNVNALELDDSALYLCASSPSPGTSGRGKTQYFGPGTRLLVL.

CDR3 region: CSLAEGGDTQYF. In DNA form, the CDR3 reads TGCAGTCTAGCGGAGGGTGGGGATACGCAGTATTTT. This rearrangement joins TRBV29-1 to TRBJ2-3; TRBD2 aligns across 7 bases. The V gene's germline CDR1 is SQVTM and CDR2 ANQGSEA. The CDR3 is 12 residues long.

This chain joins TRBV18 and TRBJ1-1, with TRBD1 matching 10 bases. CDR1 KGHSH and CDR2 LQKENI come from the germline V gene. Unmatched junction bases numbered 10, after V lost 2 bases and J lost 4 bases. This CDR3 has 17 amino acids. Written as DNA, the CDR3 is TGTGCCAGCTCACCATCGAGACAGGGGGCGTTCGGCACTGAAGCTTTCTTT. It specifies CASSPSRQGAFGTEAFF. The whole variable domain, remainder taken from reference TRBV18 and TRBJ1-1, is NAGVMQNPRHLVRRRGQEARLRCSPMKGHSHVYWYRQLPEEGLKFMVYLQKENIIDESGMPKERFSAEFPKEGPSILRIQQVVRGDSAAYFCASSPSRQGAFGTEAFFGQGTRLTVV.

The V gene is TRBV19, the J gene TRBJ1-3, with 8 bases aligning to TRBD1. Trimming took 3 bases from V and 0 from J; bases not matched to a gene: 7. From germline, CDR1 is LNHDA and CDR2 SQIVND (reference sequence). There are 17 residues in the CDR3. The CDR3 protein is CASSIAGTGSSGNTIYF. CDR3 coding DNA: TGTGCCAGTAGTATCGCGGGGACAGGTAGCTCTGGAAACACCATATATTTT.

The rearrangement joins TRBV5-1 to TRBJ1-1; D may be TRBD1 (5 bases). CDR3 length: 13 residues. V lost 4 bases and J lost 2, with 9 bases in between. Germline V CDR1 and CDR2: SGHRS, YFSETQ. For the CDR3, the DNA is TGCGCCAGCAGCCTACAGGCCAACACTGAAGCTTTCTTT. Its protein is CASSLQANTEAFF.

The chain joins TRBV27 to TRBJ2-3; D may be TRBD1 (6 bases). V was pared by 6 bases and J by 6 bases, with 13 bases between. Germline assignment: CDR1 MNHEY and CDR2 SMNVEV (reference sequence). This CDR3 is 13 amino acids long. CDR3 residues: CASRWTASDTQYF. CDR3 DNA: TGTGCCAGCAGGTGGACAGCCTCCGATACGCAGTATTTT.

The V gene is TRBV7-2, the J gene TRBJ2-2, with 7 bases that match TRBD1. The CDR3 totals 15 residues. The germline V gene encodes CDR1 SGHTA and CDR2 FQGNSA. Losses at the gene ends were 5 bases for V and 6 bases for J; bases not matched to a gene: 9. The CDR3 DNA is TGTGCCAGCAGCGCCGACAGGGTTGTTTCCGGGGAGCTGTTTTTT. Protein product: CASSADRVVSGELFF. The full variable domain, completed using reference TRBV7-2 and TRBJ2-2, is GAGVSQSPSNKVTEKGKDVELRCDPISGHTALYWYRQSLGQGLEFLIYFQGNSAPDKSGLPSDRFSAERTGGSVSTLTIQRTQQEDSAVYLCASSADRVVSGELFFGEGSRLTVL.

This sequence joins TRBV5-1 and TRBJ1-4; 7 nucleotides agree with TRBD1. V lost 1 base to trimming and J lost 4 bases; unmatched junction nucleotides: 4. Germline V lookup: CDR1 SGHRS, CDR2 YFSETQ. This CDR3 contains 15 residues. The CDR3 region has the DNA TGCGCCAGCAGCTTGTACGGGACAGATAATGAAAAACTGTTTTTT. Encoded protein: CASSLYGTDNEKLFF.

The V call is TRBV5-1, the J call TRBJ2-5; TRBD1 is a possible D gene (6 bases). This CDR3 comprises 16 residues. V was pared by 1 base and J by 5 bases, with 18 bases between. Germline CDR1 and CDR2: SGHRS and YFSETQ. Here the CDR3 reads CASSLTLVRGSETQYF. The CDR3 DNA follows: TGCGCCAGCAGCTTGACTCTGGTCAGGGGTTCGGAGACCCAGTACTTC.

The CDR3 here is CSVEREGLGYTF. CDR3 coding DNA: TGCAGCGTTGAAAGGGAGGGACTTGGCTACACCTTC. The chain joins TRBV29-1 to TRBJ1-2; tentative D call: TRBD1 (5 bases). The germline V gene encodes CDR1 SQVTM and CDR2 ANQGSEA. The CDR3 has 12 residues. V lost 2 bases, J lost 7 bases, and 11 bases lay in between.

The rearrangement uses TRBV5-7 and TRBJ2-7; D may be TRBD1 (6 bases). TRBV5-7 is treated as an ORF (open reading frame) with a function not yet certain. The CDR3 is made up of 17 amino acids. V was cut by 0 bases and J by 4 bases, with 20 bases left in between. CDR3 in DNA: TGTGCCAGCAGCTTGGTAGGTCCAGGGGAGTTATGGTACGAGCAGTACTTC. It codes for CASSLVGPGELWYEQYF.

In this sample, this clone turned up a few times. The gene calls are TRBV6-1 and TRBJ2-1; 12 nucleotides match TRBD2. There are 17 residues in the CDR3. J gave up 8 bases and V 4 bases, and 12 bases lay outside the gene matches. Germline CDR1 and CDR2: MNHNS and SASEGT. The CDR3 spells CASSVTVLAGGVDEQFF. DNA for the CDR3: TGTGCCAGCAGTGTTACAGTACTAGCGGGGGGAGTGGATGAGCAGTTCTTC.

This rearrangement joins TRBV5-5 to TRBJ2-7; D possibly corresponds to TRBD1 (5 bases). This CDR3 region has 15 residues. Germline V gene sequence: CDR1 SGHKS, CDR2 YYEKEE (reference sequence). V was shortened by 4 bases and J by 0 bases, with 14 bases between the two germline ends. DNA of the CDR3: TGTGCCAGCAGCAAAGACAGCGAGAGCTCCTACGAGCAGTACGTC. It codes for CASSKDSESSYEQYV.

This chain links TRBV29-1 with TRBJ2-3; tentatively, D is TRBD2 (5 bases). CDR3 length equals 13 residues. In germline, CDR1 is SQVTM, CDR2 ANQGSEA. The germline V and J ends were trimmed by 4 bases and 2 bases, with 10 bases remaining between them. CDR3 residues: CSVGPDSTDTQYF. The CDR3 DNA reads TGCAGCGTTGGGCCGGACTCCACAGATACGCAGTATTTT.

The chain's CDR3 is CSASGEQAFF. The CDR3 DNA reads as TGCAGTGCTAGTGGGGAGCAAGCTTTCTTT. The chain carries TRBV20-1 and TRBJ1-1, with D uncertain. V was clipped by 3 bases and J by 9 bases, with 8 bases between them. The CDR3 totals 10 residues. In germline, CDR1 is DFQATT, CDR2 SNEGSKA (reference sequence).

In this sample, this clone turned up a few times. The gene calls are TRBV9 and TRBJ1-4; 9 bases agree with TRBD1. Per the germline V gene, CDR1 is SGDLS and CDR2 is YYNGEE. With 1 base clipped from V and 2 bases from J, the junction kept 0 bases outside the gene matches. The CDR3 spans 15 residues. The CDR3: CASSVTGGTNEKLFF. CDR3 bases: TGTGCCAGCAGCGTAACAGGGGGCACTAATGAAAAACTGTTTTTT.

In its sample, this clone was seen a few times. The V gene is TRBV4-3, the J gene TRBJ2-3, with D perhaps matching TRBD2 (7 bases). Trimming removed 0 bases from V and 2 bases from J, with 12 bases in between. This CDR3 region has 16 residues. Germline CDR1 is LGHNA and CDR2 is YSLEER. CDR3: CASSQDGGANTDTQYF. CDR3 nucleotide sequence: TGCGCCAGCAGCCAAGATGGGGGGGCCAACACAGATACGCAGTATTTT.